This is a list of T cell receptor beta chains from one sample in a study of Ad26.COV2.S vaccination and SARS-CoV-2 variants. The method was immunoSEQ multiplex PCR; TCRdb's version includes in-frame clones alone and lacks a portion of them. This repertoire shows about 330,000 clones, 85% to 90% found once; its top ten account for about 5%. The specimen comprised peripheral blood, sampled in a trial of Ad26.COV2.S vaccine versus placebo. These receptors were taken from a person between 18 and 59 years old who received the Ad26.COV2.S COVID-19 vaccine or a placebo. The CDR3 runs from the conserved cysteine through the conserved F or W.

v_call cdr3_aa
TRBV7-2 CASSLFGQRGGTDTQYF
TRBV29-1 CSVLTGVVTEAFF
TRBV19 CASSILSGANVLTF
TRBV18 CASSPTDTQYF
TRBV2 CASIKAIRTEAFF
TRBV19 CASSPRFNYGYTF
TRBV5-1 CASSWTTGGTGNTIYF
TRBV19 CASKFRDTEAFF
TRBV30 CAWRGPSSGWQFF
TRBV3-1/TRBV3-2 CASSQVAGRSTDTQYF
TRBV7-3 CTSSLGLGNTIYF
TRBV12-3/TRBV12-4 CASGGDTEAFF
TRBV13 CASSFNRGLSTEAFF
TRBV2 CASSINAPTRATQYF
TRBV7-9 CASSPRDSGTYGYTF
TRBV19 CATSAPENLKYGYTF